The present T cell receptor (beta chain) was sequenced within a study of shared clonotypes between healthy human individuals. Study results and caveats: The sharing of 5% to 6.5% of naive CD4 clonotypes was seen across a few donors. Clonotype sharing among donors was thought likely to change with sequencing depth.

This clone was seen just once. No antigen is known for it. Naive CD8 cells lacked CD45RO and underwent positive selection for CCR7, leaving out terminally differentiated effector memory CD45RA+ cells. The donors were all Caucasian adults (living in Nashville, Tennessee). Sequencing used immunoSEQ multiplex PCR; TCRdb keeps in-frame clones, though not all of them. The sample holds some 2 million clones, about 95% seen once. CDR1 SGHTA and CDR2 FQGNSA come from the germline V gene. This CDR3 has 15 residues. Trimming pared 1 base from V and 4 bases from J, leaving 11 bases between. The rearrangement links TRBV7-2 to TRBJ2-1, with TRBD2 as a possible D gene (6 bases). The clonotype comes from a man aged 18 to 30 in good health. Sequencing input: naive CD8+ T cells sorted from blood. The CDR3 loop is CASSLVGGTYNEQFF. CDR3 bases: TGTGCCAGCAGCTTAGTGGGAGGAACTTACAATGAGCAGTTCTTC.